This TCR beta chain was captured in a study of hypomethylating agent response in myelodysplastic syndrome. Turning to this clone: The antigen is undetermined.

No T-cell subset sorting was done; bone marrow was analyzed in bulk. General study results and limits: Non-responders showed more contracted clonotypes post-treatment, while responders showed more novel ones. No significant post-treatment change in richness, rarefaction diversity or clonality, across all patients or response groups. Whether shared GLIPH2 clusters recognize novel MDS antigens was not confirmed.

Profiling relied on immunoSEQ multiplex PCR, and the TCRdb table lists in-frame clones only, not all of them. The sample includes about 6,000 clones, around 78% of them seen just once. The material sequenced was bone marrow, taken before or after starting hypomethylating agent treatment for myelodysplastic syndrome (not recorded which). The receptor comes from a human donor with myelodysplastic syndrome.

The CDR3 DNA reads TGTGCCAGCAGTTACAGGGGCAAGAAAGCTTTCTTT. Translating gives CASSYRGKKAFF. V and J are TRBV6-5 and TRBJ1-1, with D maybe TRBD1 (5 bases). CDR1 is MNHEY and CDR2 is SVGAGI in the germline V gene. The V end lost 2 bases, the J end lost 9 bases, and 10 bases lay between the germline ends. The CDR3 is made up of 12 amino acids.